What follows are 27 T cell receptor beta chains derived from one specimen sequenced in a study of OX40 agonist ivuxolimab in advanced cancers. The library came from the immunoSEQ multiplex PCR assay. Imported from immuneACCESS, the table was reduced by TCRdb to in-frame sequences with V and J called. These copies leave out some clones; in studies compared against another copy, an unresolved V gene accounts for under half, and the cause of the remainder is not known. This sample lists about 64,000 clones; 80% to 85% were detected once. Clones ranked in the top ten supply around 5% of the sample. The sample here was CD4+ or CD8+ T cells sorted from blood, taken in a trial of the OX40 agonist ivuxolimab. Every receptor here comes from an adult with an advanced solid tumor such as melanoma, head and neck, liver or kidney cancer.

The rearrangement uses TRBV9 and TRBJ1-2; a possible D gene is TRBD1 (6 bases). Germline V gives CDR1 SGDLS, CDR2 YYNGEE. Trimming left V 0 bases short and J 0 bases short, with 15 bases between. CDR3 size: 17 residues. The CDR3: CASSVGAGALANYGYTF. CDR3 nucleotide sequence: TGTGCCAGCAGCGTAGGGGCAGGGGCCTTAGCTAACTATGGCTACACCTTC.

This clone was found a few times. The rearrangement uses TRBV5-8 and TRBJ2-2; 7 bases are a match to TRBD1. The CDR3 extends over 19 amino acids. Germline CDR1 and CDR2: SGHTS and YDEGEE. V was pared by 0 bases and J by 8 bases, with 19 bases of the junction left unmatched. The CDR3 reads CASSLASRDRSQGPGELFF. CDR3 DNA sequence: TGTGCCAGCAGCTTGGCGTCCCGGGACAGAAGCCAGGGTCCTGGGGAGCTGTTTTTT.

The V gene is TRBV6-5, the J gene TRBJ2-7; D is perhaps TRBD2 (6 bases). CDR1 and CDR2 (germline): MNHEY, SVGAGI. The CDR3 loop spans 14 amino acids. With 6 bases removed from V and 0 bases from J, the gap between germline ends came to 12 bases. The CDR3 sequence is CASSLGRDSYEQYF. CDR3 in DNA: TGTGCCAGCAGCTTGGGGCGGGACTCCTACGAGCAGTACTTC.

This chain connects TRBV4-1 to TRBJ2-4, with D perhaps given as TRBD1 or TRBD2 (5 bases each). V was pared by 4 bases and J by 1 base, with 20 bases between. Per germline, CDR1 MGHRA and CDR2 YSYEKL. The CDR3 loop spans 18 amino acids. The DNA of the CDR3 is TGCGCCAGCAGCCCCCAGGGACCCGGCGCGATCGCCAAAAACATTCAGTACTTC. Translating it yields CASSPQGPGAIAKNIQYF.

The chain carries TRBV9 and TRBJ1-2; TRBD1 matches 7 bases. Germline V gene lookup returns CDR1 SGDLS and CDR2 YYNGEE. This CDR3 has 16 residues. V dropped 3 bases and J dropped 3; count of bases not matched to a gene: 11. The CDR3 is CASSAPRDRIDYGYTF. CDR3 bases: TGTGCCAGCAGCGCACCGCGGGACAGAATCGACTATGGCTACACCTTC.

V gene TRBV7-3 combines with J gene TRBJ1-1, with TRBD1 as a possible D gene (5 bases). V lost 5 bases and J 5 bases, leaving 21 bases between the germline ends. The CDR3 runs to 16 residues. CDR1 and CDR2 (germline): SGHTA, FQGTGA. The CDR3 reads CASSPKAQGGYTEAFF. In DNA, the CDR3 is TGTGCCAGCAGCCCTAAGGCGCAGGGCGGTTATACTGAAGCTTTCTTT.

This chain connects TRBV27 to TRBJ2-6; D gene ambiguous. CDR3 length: 14 residues. Per the germline V gene, CDR1 is MNHEY and CDR2 is SMNVEV (reference sequence). Trimming shortened V by 7 bases and J by 4 bases, and 11 bases separated the two germline ends. In nucleotides, the CDR3 is TGTGCCAGCAAGGGTAGCTCCGGGGCCAACGTCCTGACTTTC. This encodes CASKGSSGANVLTF.

J is TRBJ1-1 and V is TRBV7-9; no clear D. In germline, CDR1 is SEHNR, CDR2 FQNEAQ (reference sequence). The ends were cut back, 1 base at V and 1 base at J, with 7 bases in the middle. There are 14 residues in the CDR3. CDR3 sequence reads: CASSLERKNTEAFF. CDR3 nucleotide sequence: TGTGCCAGCAGCTTAGAGCGGAAGAACACTGAAGCTTTCTTT.

The chain employs TRBV6-4 and TRBJ2-2; the match to TRBD2 covers 9 bases. CDR1 MRHNA and CDR2 SNTAGT come from the germline V gene. The CDR3 is 14 residues long. J was trimmed by 5 bases and V by 8 bases; bases with no gene match: 6. The CDR3 bases are TGTGCCAGCCGCACCCTAGCGGGAACCGGGGAGCTGTTTTTT. Amino acids: CASRTLAGTGELFF.

The chain couples TRBV7-9 to TRBJ2-7; 9 positions match TRBD1. The CDR3 runs 13 residues. Trimming cost V 4 bases and J 6 bases; bases outside gene matches: 4. Germline V gives CDR1 SEHNR, CDR2 FQNEAQ (reference sequence). As DNA, the CDR3 is TGTGCCAGCAGCTGGGACAGGGTCGGCGAGCAGTACTTC. Translated: CASSWDRVGEQYF.

The rearrangement links TRBV18 to TRBJ2-7, with 7 bases identical to TRBD2. Germline V gives CDR1 KGHSH, CDR2 LQKENI. The CDR3 loop spans 13 amino acids. V was pared by 3 bases and J by 7 bases, with 6 bases of the junction left unmatched. CDR3 sequence (DNA): TGTGCCAGCTCACCGGGAGGGTTATGGGAGCAGTACTTC. It is translated as CASSPGGLWEQYF.

The chain recombines TRBV4-1 with TRBJ1-1; D not certain. The germline V and J ends were trimmed by 0 bases and 1 base, with 12 bases remaining between them. The length of the CDR3 is 16 residues. The germline V gene has CDR1 MGHRA and CDR2 YSYEKL. This CDR3 is CASSQDARNENTEAFF. The CDR3 nucleotides read TGCGCCAGCAGCCAAGATGCCCGAAACGAGAACACTGAAGCTTTCTTT.

The gene calls are TRBV7-2 and TRBJ2-7; TRBD2 aligns across 9 bases. CDR3 length: 15 amino acids. Germline lookup yields CDR1 SGHTA and CDR2 FQGNSA. Trimming cost V 5 bases and J 3 bases; bases outside gene matches: 8. The CDR3 spells CASSLIAGDIYEQYF. In DNA, the CDR3 is TGTGCCAGCAGCCTAATAGCGGGGGACATCTACGAGCAGTACTTC.

The chain combines TRBV6-5 with TRBJ1-5; D gene ambiguous. The germline V and J ends were trimmed by 6 bases and 5 bases, with 14 bases remaining between them. Germline loops: CDR1 MNHEY, CDR2 SVGAGI. The CDR3 loop spans 14 amino acids. In DNA form, the CDR3 reads TGTGCCAGCAGCCGCCTCCGGGGAGATCAGCCCCAGCATTTT. This translates into CASSRLRGDQPQHF.

A single count supports this clone. The V and J genes are TRBV19 and TRBJ1-5; unclear D gene. CDR3 length equals 15 residues. V lost 5 bases to trimming and J lost 4 bases, with 15 bases between them. The V gene's germline CDR1 is LNHDA and CDR2 SQIVND (reference sequence). The CDR3 region has the DNA TGTGCCAGTAGTCTCTCCGGAGCAACGAATCAGCCCCAGCATTTT. Protein product: CASSLSGATNQPQHF.

CDR3 in amino acids: CASREPGPSTSEAFF. The CDR3 nucleotides are TGTGCCAGCAGGGAACCGGGACCCTCCACGAGTGAAGCTTTCTTT. The gene calls are TRBV2 and TRBJ1-1; D might be TRBD1 (5 bases). V lost 6 bases and J 7 bases, leaving 21 bases between the germline ends. CDR1 SNHLY and CDR2 FYNNEI come from the germline V gene. CDR3 size: 15 residues.

The chain combines TRBV27 with TRBJ2-7; D call uncertain. V shed 6 bases and J shed 7 bases, with 19 bases lying between them. The V gene's germline CDR1 is MNHEY and CDR2 SMNVEV (reference sequence). The CDR3 sequence is 14 residues long. CDR3 in DNA: TGTGCCAGCAGGGACCCGATGGGCGGCCGTGAGCAGTACTTC. As protein: CASRDPMGGREQYF.

The chain uses TRBV7-2 and TRBJ2-7; D remains ambiguous. V was pared by 3 bases and J by 0 bases, with 9 bases between. CDR3 length equals 14 residues. CDR1 is SGHTA and CDR2 is FQGNSA in the germline V gene. CDR3 amino acids: CASSFSHDSYEQYF. CDR3 sequence (DNA): TGTGCCAGCAGCTTCTCCCACGACTCCTACGAGCAGTACTTC.

The V and J genes are TRBV18 and TRBJ2-2; either TRBD1 or TRBD2 may supply D (5 bases each). The germline CDR1 and CDR2 sequences are KGHSH and LQKENI. V was pared by 8 bases and J by 6 bases, with 19 bases between. The CDR3 spans 15 residues. This CDR3 is CASGTGLTRAGELFF. The CDR3 DNA follows: TGTGCCAGCGGGACCGGACTGACAAGGGCCGGGGAGCTGTTTTTT.

This clone appeared a single time. The rearrangement links TRBV6-1 to TRBJ1-4; 7 bases align to TRBD1. This CDR3 has 15 amino acids. Looked up from germline, CDR1 is MNHNS and CDR2 is SASEGT. The ends lost 5 bases at V and 8 bases at J; junction bases unmatched: 11. CDR3 amino acids: CASSPPGGAGEKLFF. CDR3 in DNA: TGTGCCAGCAGTCCCCCAGGGGGGGCTGGGGAAAAACTGTTTTTT.

The chain recombines TRBV2 with TRBJ2-3, with D maybe TRBD2 (6 bases). CDR1 and CDR2 (germline): SNHLY, FYNNEI. The CDR3 contains 15 residues. Trimming removed 4 bases at V and 4 bases at J, with 15 bases between. The CDR3 DNA follows: TGTGCCAGCAGTGGGCGGCGGGATTCGGCAGATACGCAGTATTTT. As protein: CASSGRRDSADTQYF. The complete variable domain, with remaining parts taken from reference TRBV2 and TRBJ2-3, reads EPEVTQTPSHQVTQMGQEVILRCVPISNHLYFYWYRQILGQKVEFLVSFYNNEISEKSEIFDDQFSVERPDGSNFTLKIRSTKLEDSAMYFCASSGRRDSADTQYFGPGTRLTVL.

This chain uses TRBV19 with TRBJ1-5, with D uncertain. Germline CDR1 reads LNHDA; CDR2 reads SQIVND (reference sequence). The CDR3 totals 15 residues. V dropped 6 bases and J dropped 1 base, with 13 bases sitting between them. The CDR3 loop reads CASSSGRGSNQPQHF. The CDR3 DNA follows: TGTGCCAGTAGCTCGGGTCGGGGAAGCAATCAGCCCCAGCATTTT.

About this clone itself: This same CDR3 is encoded by further DNA sequences in the sample. The chain employs TRBV6-1 and TRBJ2-3; 14 bases align to TRBD2. Germline V gene sequence: CDR1 MNHNS, CDR2 SASEGT. V was clipped by 6 bases and J by 4 bases; unmatched bases: 3. This CDR3 has 15 residues. CDR3 residues: CASSGLAGGPDTQYF. In nucleotides, the CDR3 is TGTGCCAGCAGCGGACTAGCGGGGGGCCCAGATACGCAGTATTTT.

This chain links TRBV4-2 with TRBJ1-5; D not certain. The germline V gene encodes CDR1 LGHNA and CDR2 YNFKEQ. This CDR3 has 18 residues. The V gene lost 5 bases and the J gene lost 2 bases, with 22 bases spanning the gap. The CDR3: CASSLGSLLGVRNQPQHF. CDR3 sequence (DNA): TGTGCCAGCAGCTTGGGATCTCTTCTGGGTGTTCGCAATCAGCCCCAGCATTTT.

This sequence joins TRBV30 and TRBJ2-1, with D uncertain. The CDR3 runs to 16 residues. Germline V gene data show CDR1 as GTSNPN and CDR2 as SVGIG (reference sequence). The V end was cut by 0 bases, the J end by 2 bases, with 14 bases between. CDR3 DNA: TGTGCCTGGAGTGTATGGCCTGCCACTACCTACAATGAGCAGTTCTTC. Translation: CAWSVWPATTYNEQFF.

V is TRBV28 and J is TRBJ2-3, with 9 nucleotides matching TRBD1. Trimming took 3 bases from V and 5 from J; bases not matched to a gene: 15. The CDR3 has 18 amino acids. The germline V gene encodes CDR1 MDHEN and CDR2 SYDVKM. The CDR3 sequence is CASSFPRTGEFSRDTQYF. The CDR3 DNA is TGTGCCAGCAGTTTCCCCCGGACAGGGGAATTTAGTAGAGATACGCAGTATTTT.

V usage is TRBV30 and J usage is TRBJ2-5; 7 nucleotides align to TRBD2. CDR1 and CDR2 from the germline V gene are GTSNPN and SVGIG (reference sequence). The CDR3 has 15 residues. V lost 0 bases to trimming and J lost 1 base; unmatched junction nucleotides: 5. The CDR3 loop is CAWSVGSGGQETQYF. CDR3 sequence (DNA): TGTGCCTGGAGTGTAGGGTCGGGGGGCCAAGAGACCCAGTACTTC.